Given below is one TCR beta chain in context. The data belong to a study of blood T cell repertoires in COVID-19. Study as a whole: Acute-phase and convalescent COVID-19 samples originated in the United States, Italy and Spain. PBMCs, B-cell-depleted T cells, or T cells provided the cDNA or gDNA that made up the material.

This CDR3 is 11 amino acids long. CDR1 is SNHLY and CDR2 is FYNNEI in the germline V gene. Trimming left V 6 bases short and J 6 bases short, with 7 bases between. Profiling relied on immunoSEQ multiplex PCR, and the TCRdb table lists in-frame clones only, not all of them. The data hold about 230,000 clones, with 65% to 90% observed a single time. The chain carries TRBV2 and TRBJ2-3; no definite D call. The TCR was taken from a woman aged 50 to 60 with acute or convalescent COVID-19. Material for sequencing was peripheral blood. As DNA, the CDR3 is TGTGCCAGCAGCGGAGTGGATACGCAGTATTTT. Encoded protein: CASSGVDTQYF.